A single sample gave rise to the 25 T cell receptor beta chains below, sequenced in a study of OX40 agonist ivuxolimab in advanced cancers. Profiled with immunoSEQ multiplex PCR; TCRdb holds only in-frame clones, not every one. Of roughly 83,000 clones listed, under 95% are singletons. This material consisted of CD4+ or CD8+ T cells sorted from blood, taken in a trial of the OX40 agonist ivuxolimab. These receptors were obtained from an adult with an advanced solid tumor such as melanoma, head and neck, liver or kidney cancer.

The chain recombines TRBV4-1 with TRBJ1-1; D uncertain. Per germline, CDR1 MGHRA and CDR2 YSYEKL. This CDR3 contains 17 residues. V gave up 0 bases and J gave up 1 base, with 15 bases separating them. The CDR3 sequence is CASSQEPVSAENTEAFF. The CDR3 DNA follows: TGCGCCAGCAGCCAAGAGCCCGTGTCCGCCGAGAACACTGAAGCTTTCTTT.

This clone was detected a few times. CDR3 residues: CATSRVRGSNQPQHF. The CDR3 DNA follows: TGTGCCACCAGCAGAGTCAGGGGCAGCAATCAGCCCCAGCATTTT. The chain combines TRBV15 with TRBJ1-5, with D possibly being TRBD1 (6 bases). This CDR3 has 15 amino acids. Germline lookup yields CDR1 LNHNV and CDR2 YYDKDF (reference sequence). V dropped 1 base and J dropped 1 base, with 8 bases sitting between them.

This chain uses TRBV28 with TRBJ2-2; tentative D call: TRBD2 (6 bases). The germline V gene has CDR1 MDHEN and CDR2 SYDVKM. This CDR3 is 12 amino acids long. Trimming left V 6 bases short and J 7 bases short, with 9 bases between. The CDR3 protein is CASRMGGGELFF. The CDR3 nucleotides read TGTGCCAGCAGAATGGGGGGCGGGGAGCTGTTTTTT. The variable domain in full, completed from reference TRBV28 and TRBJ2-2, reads DVKVTQSSRYLVKRTGEKVFLECVQDMDHENMFWYRQDPGLGLRLIYFSYDVKMKEKGDIPEGYSVSREKKERFSLILESASTNQTSMYLCASRMGGGELFFGEGSRLTVL.

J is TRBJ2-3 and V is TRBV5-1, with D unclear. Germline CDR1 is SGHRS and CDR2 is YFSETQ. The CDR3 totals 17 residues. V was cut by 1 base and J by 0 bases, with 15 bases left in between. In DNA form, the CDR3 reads TGCGCCAGCAGCTTGTTTGGTGGTCTACTAAGCACAGATACGCAGTATTTT. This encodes CASSLFGGLLSTDTQYF.

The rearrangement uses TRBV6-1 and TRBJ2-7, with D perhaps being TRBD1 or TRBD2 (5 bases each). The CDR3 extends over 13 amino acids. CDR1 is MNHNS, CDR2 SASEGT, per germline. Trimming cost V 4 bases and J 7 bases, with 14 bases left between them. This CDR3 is CASSGLWGREQYV. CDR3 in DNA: TGTGCCAGCAGTGGACTGTGGGGGAGAGAGCAGTACGTC.

Written as DNA, the CDR3 is TGTGCCAGTAGTATAGATTTAAGCTCCTACAATGAGCAGTTCTTC. Protein: CASSIDLSSYNEQFF. V gene TRBV19 combines with J gene TRBJ2-1; D gene ambiguous. Trimming stripped 0 bases from V and 0 bases from J, with 6 bases between. CDR3 length: 15 residues. CDR1 LNHDA and CDR2 SQIVND come from the germline V gene (reference sequence).

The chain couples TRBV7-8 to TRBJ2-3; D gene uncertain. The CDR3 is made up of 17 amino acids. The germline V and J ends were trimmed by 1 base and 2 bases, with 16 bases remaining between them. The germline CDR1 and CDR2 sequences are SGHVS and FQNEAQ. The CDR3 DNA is TGTGCCAGCAGCTTAGGTTATTGGGCTTGGGCCACAGATACGCAGTATTTT. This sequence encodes CASSLGYWAWATDTQYF.

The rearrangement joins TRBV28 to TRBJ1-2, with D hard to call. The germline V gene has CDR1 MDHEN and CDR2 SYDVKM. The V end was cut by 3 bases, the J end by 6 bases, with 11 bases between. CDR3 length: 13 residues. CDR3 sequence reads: CASSFEYGDGYTF. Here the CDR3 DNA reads TGTGCCAGCAGTTTTGAATATGGGGATGGCTACACCTTC.

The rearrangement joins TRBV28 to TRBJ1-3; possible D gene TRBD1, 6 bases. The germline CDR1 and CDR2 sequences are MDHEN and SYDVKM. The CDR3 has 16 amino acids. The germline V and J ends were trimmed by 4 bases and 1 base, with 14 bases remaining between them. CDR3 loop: CASSSYRERSGNTIYF. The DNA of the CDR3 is TGTGCCAGCAGTTCCTACAGGGAAAGGTCTGGAAACACCATATATTTT.

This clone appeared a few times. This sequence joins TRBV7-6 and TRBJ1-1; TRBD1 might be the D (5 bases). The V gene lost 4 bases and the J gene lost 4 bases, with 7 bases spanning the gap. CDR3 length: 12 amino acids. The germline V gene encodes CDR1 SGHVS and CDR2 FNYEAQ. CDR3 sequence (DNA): TGTGCCAGCAGCTCCCAGGGCACTGAAGCTTTCTTT. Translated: CASSSQGTEAFF.

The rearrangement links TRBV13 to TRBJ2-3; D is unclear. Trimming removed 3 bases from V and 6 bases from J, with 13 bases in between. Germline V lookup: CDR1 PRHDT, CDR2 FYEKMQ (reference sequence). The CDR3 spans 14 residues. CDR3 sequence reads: CASSFLGSRDTQYF. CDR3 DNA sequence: TGTGCCAGCAGCTTTCTTGGTTCGCGCGATACGCAGTATTTT.

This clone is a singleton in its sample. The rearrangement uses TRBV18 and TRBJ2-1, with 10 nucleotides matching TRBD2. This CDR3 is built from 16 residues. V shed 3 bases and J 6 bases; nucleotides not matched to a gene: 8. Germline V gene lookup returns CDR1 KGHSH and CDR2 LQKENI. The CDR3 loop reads CASSPSGGDGVNEQFF. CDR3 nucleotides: TGTGCCAGCTCACCCAGCGGGGGGGACGGGGTCAATGAGCAGTTCTTC.

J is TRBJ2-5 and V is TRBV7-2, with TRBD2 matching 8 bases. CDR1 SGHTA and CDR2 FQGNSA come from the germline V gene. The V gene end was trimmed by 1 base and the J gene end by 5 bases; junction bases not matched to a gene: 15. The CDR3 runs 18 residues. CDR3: CASSLDHRDYSGGETQYF. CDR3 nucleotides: TGTGCCAGCAGCTTAGACCATCGGGACTACTCGGGGGGGGAGACCCAGTACTTC.

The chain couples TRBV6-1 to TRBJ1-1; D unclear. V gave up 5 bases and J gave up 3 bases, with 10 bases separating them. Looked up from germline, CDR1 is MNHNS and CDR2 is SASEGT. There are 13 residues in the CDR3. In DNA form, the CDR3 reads TGTGCCAGCAGTATTCCCGGGGACACTGAAGCTTTCTTT. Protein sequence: CASSIPGDTEAFF.

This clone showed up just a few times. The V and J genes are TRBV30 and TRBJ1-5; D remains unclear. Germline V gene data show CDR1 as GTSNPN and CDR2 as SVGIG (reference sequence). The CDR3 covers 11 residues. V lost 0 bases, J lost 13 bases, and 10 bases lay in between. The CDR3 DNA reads TGTGCCTGGAGTGTAACGGCAGAGCAGCATTTT. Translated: CAWSVTAEQHF.

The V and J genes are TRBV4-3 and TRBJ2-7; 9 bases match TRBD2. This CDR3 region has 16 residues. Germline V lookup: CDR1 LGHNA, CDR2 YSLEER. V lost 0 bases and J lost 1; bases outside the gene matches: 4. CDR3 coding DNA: TGCGCCAGCAGCCAAGATAGACTAGCGGAGTCCTACGAGCAGTACTTC. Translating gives CASSQDRLAESYEQYF.

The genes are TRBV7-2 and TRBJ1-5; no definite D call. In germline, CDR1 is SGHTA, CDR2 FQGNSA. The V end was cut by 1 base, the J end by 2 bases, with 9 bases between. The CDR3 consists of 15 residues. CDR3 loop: CASSLEGSGNQPQHF. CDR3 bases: TGTGCCAGCAGCTTAGAGGGCTCCGGCAATCAGCCCCAGCATTTT.

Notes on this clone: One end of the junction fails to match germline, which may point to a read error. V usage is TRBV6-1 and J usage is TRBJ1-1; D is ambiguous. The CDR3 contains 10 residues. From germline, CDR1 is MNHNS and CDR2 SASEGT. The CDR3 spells CASSDFTAVF. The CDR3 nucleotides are TGTGCCAGCAGTGATTTCACGGCCGTCTTT.

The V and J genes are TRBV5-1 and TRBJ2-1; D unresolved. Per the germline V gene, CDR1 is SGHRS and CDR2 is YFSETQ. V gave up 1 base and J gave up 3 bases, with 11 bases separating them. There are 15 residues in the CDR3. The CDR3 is CASSLSFSSYNEQFF. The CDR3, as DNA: TGCGCCAGCAGCTTGTCTTTTAGTAGCTACAATGAGCAGTTCTTC.

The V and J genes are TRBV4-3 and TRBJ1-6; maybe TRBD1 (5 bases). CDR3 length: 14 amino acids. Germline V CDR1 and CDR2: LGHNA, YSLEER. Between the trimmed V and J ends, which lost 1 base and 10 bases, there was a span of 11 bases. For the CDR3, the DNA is TGCGCCAGCAGCCAAGTGTCTGGGGCCTCACCCCTCCACTTT. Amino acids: CASSQVSGASPLHF.

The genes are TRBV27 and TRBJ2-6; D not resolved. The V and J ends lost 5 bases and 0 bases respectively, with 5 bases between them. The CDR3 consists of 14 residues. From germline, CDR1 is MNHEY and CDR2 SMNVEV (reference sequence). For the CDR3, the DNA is TGTGCCAGCAGTCCTCTCTCTGGGGCCAACGTCCTGACTTTC. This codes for CASSPLSGANVLTF.

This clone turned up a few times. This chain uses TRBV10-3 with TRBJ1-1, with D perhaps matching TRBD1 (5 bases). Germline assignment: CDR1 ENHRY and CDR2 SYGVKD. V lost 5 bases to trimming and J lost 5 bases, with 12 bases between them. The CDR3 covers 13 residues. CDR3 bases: TGTGCCATCAGTTCAGGGAGTGGGACTGAAGCTTTCTTT. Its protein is CAISSGSGTEAFF.

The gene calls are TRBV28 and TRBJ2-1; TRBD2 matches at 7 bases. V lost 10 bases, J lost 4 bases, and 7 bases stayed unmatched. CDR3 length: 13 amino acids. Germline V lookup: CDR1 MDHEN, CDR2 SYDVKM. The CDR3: CATRLALYNEQFF. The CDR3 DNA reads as TGTGCCACTCGACTAGCACTGTACAATGAGCAGTTCTTC.

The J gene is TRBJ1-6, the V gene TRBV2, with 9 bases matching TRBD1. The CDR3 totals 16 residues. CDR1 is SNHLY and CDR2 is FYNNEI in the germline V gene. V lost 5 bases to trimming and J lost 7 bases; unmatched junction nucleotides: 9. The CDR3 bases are TGTGCCAGCAGTACGATAACAGGGGGCCGGAATTCACCCCTCCACTTT. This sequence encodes CASSTITGGRNSPLHF.

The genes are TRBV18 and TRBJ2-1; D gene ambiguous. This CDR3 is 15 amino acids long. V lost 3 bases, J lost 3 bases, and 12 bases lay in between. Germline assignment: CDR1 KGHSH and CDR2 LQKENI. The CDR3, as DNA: TGTGCCAGCTCACCTTATGGGCAATTCTACAATGAGCAGTTCTTC. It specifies CASSPYGQFYNEQFF.